The entry that follows covers one T cell receptor (beta chain) sequence. This CDR3 region has 15 residues. These data belong to a study of tumor-infiltrating lymphocytes in localized non-small cell lung cancer. TCRdb's copy holds only in-frame clones and misses some; the assay was immunoSEQ multiplex PCR. The table has about 23,000 clones, 73% seen once. The chain joins TRBV1 to TRBJ2-5. TRBV1 is assigned pseudogene status. Sequenced sample: lung tumor tissue. The clonotype originates from a human donor with non-small cell lung cancer. This chain's CDR3 is CTSSQYVGDEETQYF. The CDR3 nucleotides are TGCACCAGCAGCCAATACGTGGGGGACGAAGAGACCCAGTACTTC.